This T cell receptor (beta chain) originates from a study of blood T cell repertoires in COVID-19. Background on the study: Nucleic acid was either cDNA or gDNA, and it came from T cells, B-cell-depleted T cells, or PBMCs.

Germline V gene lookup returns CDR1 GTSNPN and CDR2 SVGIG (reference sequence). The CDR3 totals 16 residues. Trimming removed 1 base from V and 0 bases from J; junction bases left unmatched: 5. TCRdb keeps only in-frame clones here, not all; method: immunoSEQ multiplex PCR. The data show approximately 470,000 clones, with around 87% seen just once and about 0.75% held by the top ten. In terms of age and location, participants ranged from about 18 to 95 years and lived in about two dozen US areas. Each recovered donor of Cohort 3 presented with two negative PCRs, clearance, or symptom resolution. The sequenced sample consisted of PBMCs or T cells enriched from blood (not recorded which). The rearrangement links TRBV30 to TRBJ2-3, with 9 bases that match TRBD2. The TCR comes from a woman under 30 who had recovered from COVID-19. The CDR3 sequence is CAWSGVAGGSTDTQYF. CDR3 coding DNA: TGTGCCTGGAGTGGGGTGGCGGGGGGGAGCACAGATACGCAGTATTTT.